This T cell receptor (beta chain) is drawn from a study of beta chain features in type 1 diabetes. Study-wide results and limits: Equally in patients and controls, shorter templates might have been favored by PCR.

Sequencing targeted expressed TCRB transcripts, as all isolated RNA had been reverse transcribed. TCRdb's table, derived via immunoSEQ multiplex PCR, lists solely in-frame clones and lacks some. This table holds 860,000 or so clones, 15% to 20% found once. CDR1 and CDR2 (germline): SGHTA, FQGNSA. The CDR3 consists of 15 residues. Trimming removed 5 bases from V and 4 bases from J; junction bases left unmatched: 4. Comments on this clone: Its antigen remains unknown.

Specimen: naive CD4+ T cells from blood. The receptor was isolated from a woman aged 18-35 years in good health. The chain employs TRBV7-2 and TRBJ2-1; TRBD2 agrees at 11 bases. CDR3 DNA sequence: TGTGCCAGCAGCCCACTAGCGGGAGTATACAATGAGCAGTTCTTC. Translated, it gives CASSPLAGVYNEQFF.